These T cell receptor beta chains were read from a single sample in a study of beta chain features in type 1 diabetes. The data were produced by immunoSEQ multiplex PCR, yet TCRdb's version contains in-frame clones alone and is incomplete. The sample contains 300,000 to 350,000 clones, about 14% of which appear only once. Sequenced: naive CD4+ T cells from blood. Receptors originate from a woman under 30 with type 1 diabetes. Each CDR3 is given with its conserved first and last residue.

v_call cdr3_aa
TRBV30 CAWAQASNQPQHF
TRBV25-1 CASSGLGAPNEQFF
TRBV5-8 CASSRLQGYEQYF
TRBV7-9 CASSASWGVTEAFF
TRBV6-5 CASTLGQGAYGYTF
TRBV7-9 CASSPAGTGTYEQYF
TRBV7-2 CASSRQENEQFF
TRBV29-1 CSVDRQMNTEAFF
TRBV18 CASSPPSTGGETQYF
TRBV28 CASSLTSGSTDTQYF
TRBV12-5 CASGRGRQGDTQYF
TRBV30 CAWNGGDSQPQHF
TRBV5-4 CASSLTGASKNIQYF
TRBV4-1 CASSQAEEEDSLQETQYF
TRBV25-1 CASSIAGAYNEQFF
TRBV29-1 CSVVVGLHVGGEQFF
TRBV11-2 CASRGNRRQGTDTQYF
TRBV5-1 CASSLPGQGAEAFF
TRBV7-3 CASSSLSGTANTEAFF
TRBV6-6 CASRSATGGTEAFF
TRBV18 CASSHGENTEAFF
TRBV5-4 CASSSNRGFATYEQYF
TRBV30 CAWEIRQGLEQFF
TRBV28 CASSSRPGEQFF
TRBV11-3 CASSFGQGDHYGYTF
TRBV5-1 CASSQDRRYEAFF
TRBV5-1 CASSLDSGDSYNEQFF
TRBV7-2 CASSPWGGTYQETQYF
TRBV30 CAWGQGSEAFF
TRBV10-2 CASSMAGLQETQYF
TRBV12-5 CASGQGGDQTQYF
TRBV30 CAWSITLASGSGYTF
TRBV6-6 CASSPKNQYSNQPQHF
TRBV5-4 CASSLVTSGVREQYF
TRBV29-1 CSERRETLSYNEQFF
TRBV6-6 CASRLAGAYEQYF
TRBV29-1 CSVEVPGSENTEAFF
TRBV2 CASSADRGRETQYF
TRBV2 CASADRGSGELFF
TRBV19 CASSFGTSGATGELFF
TRBV19 CASSDGQGIAEAFF
TRBV25-1 CASGLAATDTQYF
TRBV7-2 CASSLTGGQETQYF
TRBV29-1 CSVEHPGLHYNEQFF
TRBV18 CASSNPVLIGYTF
TRBV30 CAWSIQGYTEAFF
TRBV27 CASSSEDTQYF
TRBV29-1 CSVNRALRVETQYF
TRBV7-2 CASSFEPSLALSF
TRBV5-1 CASRPDQGGTYNEQFF
TRBV7-2 CASSLLGLAGGDTQYF